Described below is a single T cell receptor beta chain sequence and its context. Sequencing used immunoSEQ multiplex PCR; TCRdb keeps in-frame clones, though not all of them. The sample lists more than 350,000 clones; roughly 90% were seen once. This entry belongs to a study of Ad26.COV2.S vaccination and SARS-CoV-2 variants. Turning to the study itself: Intramuscular Ad26.COV2.S doses were given once or twice, 56 days apart.

Treatment denoted: some 19 received Ad26.COV2.S at low or high dose, single or two shots; 5 received placebo; per-sample allocation not given. Day 63 after the first vaccine or placebo injection was the time point for sampling. It was an adult aged 18-55 years in Boston who was the donor. Deletions cut 7 bases from V and 5 bases from J, with 15 bases between. CDR1 is SGHRS, CDR2 YFSETQ, per germline. The length of the CDR3 is 13 residues. The V and J genes are TRBV5-1 and TRBJ2-5; D is perhaps TRBD1 (6 bases). The sequences come from peripheral blood, collected in a trial of Ad26.COV2.S vaccine versus placebo. The TCR comes from a person aged 18-65 years who received the Ad26.COV2.S COVID-19 vaccine or a placebo. The CDR3: CASRQAADETQYF. The CDR3 DNA reads TGCGCCAGCCGACAGGCAGCTGATGAGACCCAGTACTTC.